These 18 T cell receptor beta chains share one sample of origin, sequenced in a study of blood T cell repertoires in COVID-19. Sequencing was performed with immunoSEQ multiplex PCR; in TCRdb, only in-frame clones are kept and a portion is missing. The sample lists 490,000 or so clones; more than 85% were seen once. Specimen: PBMCs or T cells enriched from blood (not recorded which). These receptors were obtained from a woman in her sixties who had recovered from COVID-19.

CDR3 sequence: CATSDLSTDPYTGELFF. CDR3 nucleotide sequence: TGTGCCACCAGTGATTTATCGACAGACCCGTACACCGGGGAGCTGTTTTTT. J is TRBJ2-2 and V is TRBV24-1; D is perhaps TRBD1 (5 bases). Germline CDR1 reads KGHDR; CDR2 reads SFDVKD. The CDR3 extends over 17 amino acids. Trimming stripped 1 base from V and 3 bases from J, with 14 bases between.

This clone has just one count. The CDR3 loop reads CASRPTGGDQPQHF. Written as DNA, the CDR3 is TGTGCCAGCAGACCCACAGGGGGAGATCAGCCCCAGCATTTT. V and J are TRBV6-5 and TRBJ1-5, with 8 bases matching TRBD1. The length of the CDR3 is 14 residues. The trim removed 6 bases at V and 5 bases at J, leaving 6 bases unmatched. Looked up from germline, CDR1 is MNHEY and CDR2 is SVGAGI.

The rearrangement links TRBV6-5 to TRBJ1-4, with D maybe TRBD1 (5 bases). V was shortened by 0 bases and J by 7 bases, with 12 bases between the two germline ends. Germline CDR1 reads MNHEY; CDR2 reads SVGAGI. The CDR3 has 15 amino acids. CDR3 in DNA: TGTGCCAGCAGTTACTCGGGGGGTCCCGCTGAAAAACTGTTTTTT. This sequence encodes CASSYSGGPAEKLFF.

The gene calls are TRBV4-2 and TRBJ1-2, with D tentatively TRBD1 (6 bases). Germline V CDR1 and CDR2: LGHNA, YNFKEQ. V lost 0 bases and J lost 4, with 12 bases in between. This CDR3 region has 15 residues. CDR3 sequence reads: CASSQDRGTSYGYTF. The CDR3 DNA reads TGTGCCAGCAGCCAAGATAGGGGGACCAGCTATGGCTACACCTTC.

This sequence joins TRBV30 and TRBJ1-6; D is unclear. The length of the CDR3 is 13 residues. Germline V CDR1 and CDR2: GTSNPN, SVGIG (reference sequence). V shed 3 bases and J shed 10 bases, with 13 bases lying between them. The CDR3 DNA follows: TGTGCCTGGAGACTCGGGGTTTGGTCACCCCTCCACTTT. Translation gives CAWRLGVWSPLHF. Full variable domain (remainder filled in from reference TRBV30 and TRBJ1-6): SQTIHQWPATLVQPVGSPLSLECTVEGTSNPNLYWYRQAAGRGLQLLFYSVGIGQISSEVPQNLSASRPQDRQFILSSKKLLLSDSGFYLCAWRLGVWSPLHFGNGTRLTVT.

This sequence joins TRBV6-5 and TRBJ1-1; 7 nucleotides agree with TRBD1. V lost 7 bases and J lost 2; bases outside the gene matches: 10. CDR3 length equals 15 residues. Germline V lookup: CDR1 MNHEY, CDR2 SVGAGI. CDR3 sequence reads: CASNSGGRINTEAFF. CDR3 DNA: TGTGCCAGCAATTCAGGGGGTCGGATTAACACTGAAGCTTTCTTT.

V is TRBV18 and J is TRBJ2-4; D possibly corresponds to TRBD1 (6 bases). The CDR3 runs to 13 residues. CDR1 KGHSH and CDR2 LQKENI come from the germline V gene. The V end lost 4 bases, the J end lost 9 bases, and 13 bases lay between the germline ends. CDR3 nucleotide sequence: TGTGCCAGCTCACAGGCAGGGGCAAGCATTCAGTACTTC. Translating gives CASSQAGASIQYF.

The genes are TRBV12-3 or TRBV12-4 and TRBJ2-5, with D perhaps matching TRBD1 (6 bases). The V gene lost 6 bases and the J gene lost 5 bases, with 7 bases spanning the gap. The CDR3 sequence is 11 residues long. The DNA of the CDR3 is TGTGCCAGCAGCCAGGGGGAGACCCAGTACTTC. It encodes CASSQGETQYF.

V and J are TRBV5-1 and TRBJ1-5, with a weak D call TRBD1 (6 bases). Deletions cut 0 bases from V and 7 bases from J, with 8 bases between. Germline V CDR1 and CDR2: SGHRS, YFSETQ. The CDR3 loop spans 13 amino acids. The CDR3 sequence: CASSLGGHQPQHF. The CDR3 DNA sequence: TGCGCCAGCAGCTTGGGGGGGCACCAGCCCCAGCATTTT.

CDR3 in amino acids: CASSFQRGAGDTQYF. The CDR3 DNA reads TGCGCCAGCAGCTTTCAGCGGGGGGCTGGAGATACGCAGTATTTT. The chain joins TRBV5-1 to TRBJ2-3; 9 bases fit TRBD2. The CDR3 runs to 15 residues. Germline V CDR1 and CDR2: SGHRS, YFSETQ. The trim removed 2 bases at V and 5 bases at J, leaving 6 bases unmatched.

This clone came up a few times. The rearrangement links TRBV27 to TRBJ2-1, with 9 bases identical to TRBD1. The CDR3 loop spans 16 amino acids. Germline CDR1 MNHEY, CDR2 SMNVEV (reference sequence). V shed 5 bases and J 5 bases; nucleotides not matched to a gene: 10. The CDR3 loop is CASSHLPGQGNNEQFF. CDR3 DNA: TGTGCCAGCAGTCATCTTCCGGGACAGGGCAACAATGAGCAGTTCTTC.

This chain connects TRBV5-1 to TRBJ1-4; 7 nucleotides line up with TRBD1. This CDR3 comprises 15 residues. The germline gives CDR1 SGHRS, CDR2 YFSETQ. The J segment lost 3 bases and the V segment lost 2 bases, leaving 4 bases of the junction unmatched. In DNA, the CDR3 is TGCGCCAGCAGCTTACAGGGGATTGCTAATGAAAAACTGTTTTTT. Protein sequence: CASSLQGIANEKLFF.

The chain carries TRBV19 and TRBJ1-1; TRBD1 matches 11 bases. From germline, CDR1 is LNHDA and CDR2 SQIVND (reference sequence). The V gene end was trimmed by 3 bases and the J gene end by 1 base; junction bases not matched to a gene: 7. The CDR3 has 17 amino acids. The CDR3 here is CASSIRGTGGWNTEAFF. The DNA for the CDR3 is TGTGCCAGTAGTATTCGCGGGACAGGGGGTTGGAACACTGAAGCTTTCTTT.

This clone has a handful of counts. J is TRBJ2-6 and V is TRBV9, with D hard to call. The CDR3 has 13 residues. Per germline, CDR1 SGDLS and CDR2 YYNGEE. The V and J ends lost 1 base and 4 bases respectively, with 3 bases between them. In nucleotides, the CDR3 is TGTGCCAGCAGCGTACCGGGGGCCAACGTCCTGACTTTC. This translates into CASSVPGANVLTF. The entire variable domain, with the rest obtained from reference TRBV9 and TRBJ2-6, is as follows: DSGVTQTPKHLITATGQRVTLRCSPRSGDLSVYWYQQSLDQGLQFLIQYYNGEERAKGNILERFSAQQFPDLHSELNLSSLELGDSALYFCASSVPGANVLTFGAGSRLTVL.

The V call is TRBV5-6, the J call TRBJ1-2; D may be TRBD1 (5 bases). This CDR3 has 14 amino acids. V gave up 3 bases and J gave up 1 base, with 10 bases separating them. Germline V gene data show CDR1 as SGHDT and CDR2 as YYEEEE. The CDR3 region has the DNA TGTGCCAGCAGCTCGGGACTCCGTAACTATGGCTACACCTTC. Translation: CASSSGLRNYGYTF.

The rearrangement uses TRBV6-5 and TRBJ1-4; 7 positions agree with TRBD1. With V trimmed by 5 bases and J by 5 bases, 8 bases remained unmatched. The CDR3 sequence is 15 residues long. Germline CDR1 reads MNHEY; CDR2 reads SVGAGI. CDR3 residues: CASSLAPGQNEKLFF. In DNA, the CDR3 is TGTGCCAGCAGTCTAGCTCCGGGACAGAATGAAAAACTGTTTTTT.

The rearrangement uses TRBV21-1 and TRBJ2-4; TRBD1, the table's D call, lacks a check against the DNA. TRBV21-1 is flagged as a pseudogene. The CDR3 is 18 amino acids. The CDR3 region is CASSGQGAHVSTKNIQYF. DNA of the CDR3: TGTGCCAGCAGCGGACAGGGGGCGCACGTTTCGACCAAAAACATTCAGTACTTC.

This chain joins TRBV5-5 and TRBJ1-1; no firm D call. There are 13 residues in the CDR3. V lost 3 bases and J lost 5, with 11 bases in between. CDR1 SGHKS and CDR2 YYEKEE come from the germline V gene (reference sequence). The CDR3 protein is CASSSGGRTEAFF. Written as DNA, the CDR3 is TGTGCCAGCAGCTCGGGTGGGAGGACTGAAGCTTTCTTT. The full variable domain, its missing parts supplied by reference TRBV5-5 and TRBJ1-1, is DAGVTQSPTHLIKTRGQQVTLRCSPISGHKSVSWYQQVLGQGPQFIFQYYEKEERGRGNFPDRFSARQFPNYSSELNVNALLLGDSALYLCASSSGGRTEAFFGQGTRLTVV.